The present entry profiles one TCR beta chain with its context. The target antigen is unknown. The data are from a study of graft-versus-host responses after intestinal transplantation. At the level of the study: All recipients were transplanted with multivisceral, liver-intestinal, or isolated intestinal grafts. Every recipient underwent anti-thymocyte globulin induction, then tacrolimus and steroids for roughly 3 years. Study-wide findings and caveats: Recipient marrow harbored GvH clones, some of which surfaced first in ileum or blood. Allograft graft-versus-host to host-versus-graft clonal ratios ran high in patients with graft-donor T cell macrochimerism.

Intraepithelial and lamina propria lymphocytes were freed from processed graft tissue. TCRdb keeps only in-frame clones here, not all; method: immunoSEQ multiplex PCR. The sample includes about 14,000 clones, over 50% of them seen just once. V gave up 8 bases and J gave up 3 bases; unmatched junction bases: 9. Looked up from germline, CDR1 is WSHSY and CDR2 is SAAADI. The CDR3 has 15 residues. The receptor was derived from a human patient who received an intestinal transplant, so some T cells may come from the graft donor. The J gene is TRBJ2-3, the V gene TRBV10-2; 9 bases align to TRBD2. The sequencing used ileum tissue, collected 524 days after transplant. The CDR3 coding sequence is TGCGCCAGCGCCGGGCGGGGGGGTACGACAGATACGCAGTATTTT. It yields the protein CASAGRGGTTDTQYF.